The next 26 T cell receptor beta chains were all read from a single sample in a study of OX40 agonist ivuxolimab in advanced cancers. The repertoire was sequenced with immunoSEQ multiplex PCR; TCRdb's copy has only in-frame clones and lacks some. The sample records 83,000 or so clones, around 85% being singletons. Material: CD4+ or CD8+ T cells sorted from blood, obtained in a trial of the OX40 agonist ivuxolimab. Every receptor here comes from an adult with an advanced solid tumor such as melanoma, head and neck, liver or kidney cancer.

This chain uses TRBV30 with TRBJ2-5, with 7 bases fitting TRBD2. The J call may be mistaken, given a closer DNA end match to TRBJ2-7. This CDR3 contains 17 residues. From germline, CDR1 is GTSNPN and CDR2 SVGIG (reference sequence). CDR3 sequence: CAWSVRSGLGSSYEQYF. CDR3 DNA sequence: TGTGCCTGGAGTGTACGATCCGGACTAGGGAGCTCCTACGAGCAGTACTTC.

The chain has TRBV4-2 and TRBJ2-5; D remains unclear. The CDR3 has 11 amino acids. Trimming cost V 1 base and J 4 bases, with 1 base left between them. CDR1 and CDR2 (germline): LGHNA, YNFKEQ. The CDR3, as DNA: TGTGCCAGCAGCCAAGCAGAGACCCAGTACTTC. Translating it yields CASSQAETQYF.

The chain links TRBV6-1 to TRBJ1-1, with 10 positions matching TRBD1. The V and J ends lost 1 base and 5 bases, in that order; junction bases with no gene match: 4. The CDR3 length is 15 residues. CDR1 is MNHNS and CDR2 is SASEGT in the germline V gene. The CDR3, as DNA: TGTGCCAGCAGTGAAGATCGGACAGGGGGTACTGAAGCTTTCTTT. As protein: CASSEDRTGGTEAFF.

The gene calls are TRBV5-1 and TRBJ2-1, with TRBD2 identical over 8 bases. Germline V CDR1 and CDR2: SGHRS, YFSETQ. The V segment lost 3 bases and the J segment 8 bases; nucleotides outside the gene matches: 10. The CDR3 spans 15 residues. CDR3 coding DNA: TGCGCCAGCAGCTGGCAGGGACTAGTGAATGATGAGCAGTTCTTC. It is translated as CASSWQGLVNDEQFF.

In its sample, this clone was seen once. This CDR3 is CASSPQGAAYNEQFF. The CDR3 DNA reads as TGTGCCAGCAGCCCCCAGGGGGCCGCCTACAATGAGCAGTTCTTC. The V gene is TRBV6-5, the J gene TRBJ2-1; 8 positions match TRBD1. Germline CDR1 is MNHEY and CDR2 is SVGAGI. The CDR3 runs to 15 residues. After removal of 6 bases from V and 2 bases from J, the junction contained 6 bases not matched to a gene.

Comments on this clone: At one end the junction does not follow the germline gene, possibly because of a read error. The rearrangement uses TRBV7-2 and TRBJ2-1, with 8 nucleotides matching TRBD2. CDR1 and CDR2 from the germline V gene are SGHTA and FQGNSA. This CDR3 has 15 amino acids. This CDR3 is CASGLHSGVHNEQFF. CDR3 nucleotides: TGTGCCAGCGGCTTACATAGCGGGGTCCACAATGAGCAGTTCTTC.

This clone was seen just once. The rearrangement links TRBV11-2 to TRBJ2-3; D is uncertain. This CDR3 spans 14 amino acids. V lost 3 bases, J lost 0 bases, and 7 bases lay in between. Germline V gene sequence: CDR1 SGHAT, CDR2 FQNNGV. Written as DNA, the CDR3 is TGTGCCAGCAGCTTTAAGTCTAGCACAGATACGCAGTATTTT. Translation: CASSFKSSTDTQYF.

This clone has only one observation. This chain uses TRBV9 with TRBJ1-1; a possible D gene is TRBD1 (6 bases). Germline CDR1 is SGDLS and CDR2 is YYNGEE. The CDR3 is 17 amino acids. V lost 0 bases and J 1 base, leaving 16 bases between the germline ends. The CDR3 region has the DNA TGTGCCAGCAGCGTAGTCGGGGGTAACAGGGCGAACACTGAAGCTTTCTTT. Its translation is CASSVVGGNRANTEAFF. Supplemented by reference TRBV9 and TRBJ1-1, the full variable domain reads DSGVTQTPKHLITATGQRVTLRCSPRSGDLSVYWYQQSLDQGLQFLIQYYNGEERAKGNILERFSAQQFPDLHSELNLSSLELGDSALYFCASSVVGGNRANTEAFFGQGTRLTVV.

This rearrangement joins TRBV4-2 to TRBJ2-7; D remains unclear. V lost 0 bases to trimming and J lost 3 bases, with 15 bases between them. Germline V lookup: CDR1 LGHNA, CDR2 YNFKEQ. The CDR3 loop spans 16 amino acids. As DNA, the CDR3 is TGTGCCAGCAGCCAAGAAGCGCCTTCATCGGGCTACGAGCAGTACTTC. Translated, it gives CASSQEAPSSGYEQYF.

The chain carries TRBV11-2 and TRBJ2-1, with D maybe TRBD2 (5 bases). The CDR3 length is 15 residues. Germline V lookup: CDR1 SGHAT, CDR2 FQNNGV. The V gene lost 2 bases and the J gene lost 7 bases, with 15 bases spanning the gap. This CDR3 is CASSLRAMGGNEQFF. The CDR3 DNA is TGTGCCAGCAGCTTACGGGCCATGGGCGGGAATGAGCAGTTCTTC.

This clone was observed a handful of times. The V call is TRBV4-2, the J call TRBJ2-3; 12 positions agree with TRBD2. Trimming at V came to 1 base and at J to 4 bases, leaving 0 bases not matched to a gene. This CDR3 contains 15 residues. Per germline, CDR1 LGHNA and CDR2 YNFKEQ. CDR3 protein: CASSQGLAGADTQYF. The CDR3 DNA reads TGTGCCAGCAGCCAAGGACTAGCGGGAGCAGATACGCAGTATTTT.

V gene TRBV10-2 combines with J gene TRBJ1-5; 7 nucleotides agree with TRBD1. The CDR3 sequence is 15 residues long. Germline CDR1 is WSHSY and CDR2 is SAAADI. The V gene end was trimmed by 2 bases and the J gene end by 2 bases; junction bases not matched to a gene: 3. The chain's CDR3 is CASSEVGQGNQPQHF. The CDR3 DNA reads as TGCGCCAGCAGTGAGGTTGGACAGGGCAATCAGCCCCAGCATTTT.

The DNA for the CDR3 is TGTGCCAGCTCACCACCGTCGGGTTTTGGGCAGTACTTC. Its protein is CASSPPSGFGQYF. The chain couples TRBV18 to TRBJ2-7, with unresolved D. V was clipped by 0 bases and J by 9 bases, with 12 bases between them. This CDR3 spans 13 amino acids. The germline CDR1 and CDR2 sequences are KGHSH and LQKENI.

The chain joins TRBV27 to TRBJ2-5; a possible D gene is TRBD2 (7 bases). Germline V gene sequence: CDR1 MNHEY, CDR2 SMNVEV (reference sequence). This CDR3 has 16 amino acids. V gave up 7 bases and J gave up 4 bases, with 22 bases separating them. CDR3 sequence: CASKYRASGWGETQYF. Written as DNA, the CDR3 is TGTGCCAGCAAGTACAGGGCTAGCGGCTGGGGAGAGACCCAGTACTTC.

The chain recombines TRBV15 with TRBJ2-3; D not certain. From germline, CDR1 is LNHNV and CDR2 YYDKDF (reference sequence). V was clipped by 0 bases and J by 9 bases, with 10 bases between them. This CDR3 comprises 13 residues. For the CDR3, the DNA is TGTGCCACCAGCAGAGATGACGTGGGCACGCAGTATTTT. Translated, it gives CATSRDDVGTQYF.

J is TRBJ2-1 and V is TRBV18; TRBD1 matches at 8 bases. The CDR3 spans 15 residues. The germline V gene has CDR1 KGHSH and CDR2 LQKENI. Losses at the gene ends were 5 bases for V and 8 bases for J; bases not matched to a gene: 11. CDR3 residues: CASSSRDRSVDEQFF. DNA of the CDR3: TGTGCCAGCTCATCCCGGGACAGGTCGGTAGATGAGCAGTTCTTC.

This rearrangement joins TRBV29-1 to TRBJ2-5; D gene uncertain. CDR1 is SQVTM and CDR2 is ANQGSEA in the germline V gene. Trimming left V 4 bases short and J 4 bases short, with 13 bases between. There are 13 residues in the CDR3. The CDR3 sequence: CSVVFRNLETQYF. The CDR3 bases are TGCAGCGTTGTGTTCCGGAATTTAGAGACCCAGTACTTC.

This chain uses TRBV7-3 with TRBJ2-1; 16 nucleotides match TRBD2. V lost 5 bases, J lost 10 bases, and 5 bases stayed unmatched. Germline-derived CDR1 and CDR2 are SGHTA and FQGTGA. CDR3 size: 15 residues. The CDR3 bases are TGTGCCAGCAGCCCCGGGACTAGCGGGAGGGCCGAGCAGTTCTTC. Amino acids: CASSPGTSGRAEQFF. Based on the CDR3 plus reference TRBV7-3 and TRBJ2-1, the full variable domain is GAGVSQTPSNKVTEKGKYVELRCDPISGHTALYWYRQSLGQGPEFLIYFQGTGAADDSGLPNDRFFAVRPEGSVSTLKIQRTERGDSAVYLCASSPGTSGRAEQFFGPGTRLTVL.

The chain employs TRBV6-6 and TRBJ2-2; perhaps TRBD1 as D (8 bases). This CDR3 has 14 amino acids. V was trimmed by 6 bases and J by 7 bases, leaving 15 bases between them. The germline CDR1 and CDR2 sequences are MNHNY and SVGAGI (reference sequence). This chain's CDR3 is CASSGQGGSGELFF. CDR3 nucleotide sequence: TGTGCCAGCAGCGGACAGGGAGGGAGCGGGGAGCTGTTTTTT.

V gene TRBV6-5 combines with J gene TRBJ2-7; TRBD2 matches at 7 bases. V was clipped by 6 bases and J by 0 bases; unmatched bases: 8. The CDR3 totals 15 residues. Germline CDR1 reads MNHEY; CDR2 reads SVGAGI. CDR3 residues: CASRNRDYFSYEQYF. Here the CDR3 DNA reads TGTGCCAGCAGGAACCGGGACTACTTCTCCTACGAGCAGTACTTC.

The count of this clone is one. V gene TRBV19 combines with J gene TRBJ2-1; D perhaps matches TRBD2 (6 bases). Germline CDR1 LNHDA, CDR2 SQIVND (reference sequence). V was clipped by 6 bases and J by 0 bases, with 12 bases between them. The CDR3 has 15 residues. CDR3 DNA: TGTGCCAGTAGCCCCCCCGGGAGCTCCTACAATGAGCAGTTCTTC. This translates into CASSPPGSSYNEQFF.

The V gene is TRBV19, the J gene TRBJ2-1; the match to TRBD2 covers 10 bases. Germline V lookup: CDR1 LNHDA, CDR2 SQIVND (reference sequence). There are 14 residues in the CDR3. Trimming at V came to 4 bases and at J to 5 bases, leaving 2 bases not matched to a gene. The CDR3 nucleotides read TGTGCCAGTAGTAGCACTAGCGGGAACAATGAGCAGTTCTTC. Protein sequence: CASSSTSGNNEQFF.

This sequence joins TRBV4-1 and TRBJ1-1, with a possible D match to TRBD1 (5 bases). V gave up 1 base and J gave up 0 bases, with 9 bases separating them. Germline CDR1 and CDR2: MGHRA and YSYEKL. CDR3 length: 15 amino acids. DNA of the CDR3: TGCGCCAGCAGCCAAGTGGCAGGGATGAACACTGAAGCTTTCTTT. It translates to CASSQVAGMNTEAFF.

This chain links TRBV6-6 with TRBJ2-5; perhaps TRBD1 as D (6 bases). Germline-derived CDR1 and CDR2 are MNHNY and SVGAGI (reference sequence). The CDR3 has 13 residues. The V end lost 6 bases, the J end lost 5 bases, and 13 bases lay between the germline ends. CDR3 residues: CASRKGGWETQYF. CDR3 sequence (DNA): TGTGCCAGCAGAAAAGGGGGATGGGAGACCCAGTACTTC.

J is TRBJ2-1 and V is TRBV2, with a tentative D call TRBD2 (6 bases). The V gene's germline CDR1 is SNHLY and CDR2 FYNNEI. Trimming cost V 6 bases and J 4 bases, with 25 bases left between them. This CDR3 spans 18 amino acids. CDR3 in DNA: TGTGCCAGCAGGAAGACAGCGACTAGGTCAAGAGAGTACAATGAGCAGTTCTTC. It specifies CASRKTATRSREYNEQFF.

This chain joins TRBV6-5 and TRBJ2-1, with 7 bases aligning to TRBD1. V trimming: 0 bases; J trimming: 1 base; junction bases outside the gene matches: 0. The CDR3 loop spans 15 amino acids. Germline V gene lookup returns CDR1 MNHEY and CDR2 SVGAGI. The CDR3 DNA is TGTGCCAGCAGTTACTCGGGACAGTCCTACAATGAGCAGTTCTTC. It is translated as CASSYSGQSYNEQFF.